This T cell receptor beta chain was recorded in a study of cytomegalovirus exposure and HLA in healthy donors. The overall study: Genotyping of under 500 donors showed that roughly 80% belonged to the Caucasian-associated ancestry cluster.

V lost 1 base and J 3 bases, leaving 25 bases between the germline ends. Germline CDR1 and CDR2: LNHNV and YYDKDF (reference sequence). The CDR3 contains 19 residues. Study-level points and caveats: A later analysis linked a missense variant in DCLRE1C to the trimming of TCR beta V and J genes.

The PCR was carried out with 60 Vbeta primers and 13 Jbeta primers. The repertoire was sequenced with immunoSEQ multiplex PCR; TCRdb's copy has only in-frame clones and lacks some. The table includes approximately 78,000 clones, 65% to 70% detected once. On this clone itself: Antigen unknown.

The sample was PBMCs. The receptor's source is a man aged 40-49 years in good health and CMV-seropositive. This chain joins TRBV15 and TRBJ2-7; D is perhaps TRBD2 (7 bases). The CDR3 nucleotides read TGTGCCACCAGCAGAGCTCAAGGGCAGGAGGGGGGGAATAGCTACGAGCAGTACTTC. It codes for CATSRAQGQEGGNSYEQYF. Variable domain in full (rest from reference TRBV15 and TRBJ2-7): DAMVIQNPRYQVTQFGKPVTLSCSQTLNHNVMYWYQQKSSQAPKLLFHYYDKDFNNEADTPDNFQSRRPNTSFCFLDIRSPGLGDTAMYLCATSRAQGQEGGNSYEQYFGPGTRLTVT.